This paragraph reports one TCR beta chain. Its antigen is not known. At one end, the junction sequence differs from germline, possibly due to a read error. This entry belongs to a study of T cells after posttransplantation cyclophosphamide. General study findings and limits: Recipient CMV seropositivity and CMV reactivation strongly tracked TRB clonality. Skin or GI-infiltrating T cells shared few TRB sequences with blood.

Some clones are missing from TCRdb's copy, which holds only in-frame ones; the method was immunoSEQ multiplex PCR. The sample contains tens of thousands of clones, 94% of which appear only once. The length of the CDR3 is 13 residues. The germline V gene has CDR1 SGHAT and CDR2 FQNNGV. This related bone marrow graft donor gave peripheral blood on the day of marrow donation. The sequenced sample was PBMCs. This TCR was sampled from a woman aged 25 to 45 in good health and a related stem cell transplant donor. The rearrangement links TRBV11-2 to TRBJ2-1; possibly TRBD1 for D (5 bases). DNA for the CDR3: TGTGCCAGCAACTTAAGGGGTCTTAATGAGCAGTTCTTC. This translates into CASNLRGLNEQFF.